The sequence of this T cell receptor beta chain was determined in a study of blood T cell repertoires in COVID-19. For the study at large: The samples span acute and convalescent COVID-19 from the United States, Italy and Spain. Sources were T cells, B-cell-depleted T cells, or PBMCs; the material itself was cDNA or gDNA.

Under the authors' procedure: Amplifying reference gene primers gave estimates of nucleated cell counts. Sequencing was performed with immunoSEQ multiplex PCR; in TCRdb, only in-frame clones are kept and a portion is missing. D and trimming come from the DNA, and the V and J calls and clone size come from that table. The table shows some 200,000 clones, with roughly nine tenths occurring only once. J lost 2 bases, V lost 5 bases, and 8 bases had no gene match. The CDR3 extends over 18 amino acids. Germline V gives CDR1 SGHAT, CDR2 FQNNGV. V gene TRBV11-2 combines with J gene TRBJ2-1; TRBD2 aligns across 14 bases. This receptor was identified in a woman aged 18 to 35 who had recovered from COVID-19. Sequenced sample: peripheral blood. The CDR3 here is CASSMTSGRGSAYNEQFF. The CDR3 nucleotides read TGTGCCAGCAGCATGACTAGCGGGAGGGGAAGTGCCTACAATGAGCAGTTCTTC.